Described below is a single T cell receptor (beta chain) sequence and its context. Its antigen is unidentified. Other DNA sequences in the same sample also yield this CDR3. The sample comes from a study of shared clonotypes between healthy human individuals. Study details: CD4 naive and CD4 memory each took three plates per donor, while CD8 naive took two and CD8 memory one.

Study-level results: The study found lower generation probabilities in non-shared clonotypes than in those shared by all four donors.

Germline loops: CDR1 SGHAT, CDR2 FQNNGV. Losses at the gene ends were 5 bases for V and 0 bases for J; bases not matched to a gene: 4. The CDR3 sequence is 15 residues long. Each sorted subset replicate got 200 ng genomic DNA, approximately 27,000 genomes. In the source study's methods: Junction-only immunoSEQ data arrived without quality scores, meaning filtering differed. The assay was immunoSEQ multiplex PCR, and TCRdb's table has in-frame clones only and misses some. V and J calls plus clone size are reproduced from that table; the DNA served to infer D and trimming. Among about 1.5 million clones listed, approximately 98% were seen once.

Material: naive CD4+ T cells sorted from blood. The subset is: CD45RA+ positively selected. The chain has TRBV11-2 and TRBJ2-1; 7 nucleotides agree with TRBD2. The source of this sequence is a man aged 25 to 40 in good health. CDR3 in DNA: TGTGCCAGCAGCCTTAGGACTAGCTCCTACAATGAGCAGTTCTTC. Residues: CASSLRTSSYNEQFF.